This T cell receptor beta chain is drawn from a study of cytomegalovirus exposure and HLA in healthy donors. The CDR3 length is 14 residues. Germline CDR1 reads MNHEY; CDR2 reads SVGAGI. V shed 0 bases and J shed 7 bases, with 12 bases lying between them. PCR used 60 Vbeta primers and 13 Jbeta primers. TCRdb's copy holds only in-frame clones and misses some; the assay was immunoSEQ multiplex PCR. Here the sample spans about 250,000 clones, roughly 91% being singletons. Sequenced sample: PBMCs. The chain employs TRBV6-5 and TRBJ1-2; tentative D call: TRBD1 (6 bases). The sequence came from a girl between 2 and 10 years old in good health and CMV-seronegative. CDR3 amino acids: CASSYSTEDSGYTF. In DNA, the CDR3 is TGTGCCAGCAGTTACTCAACCGAGGACAGTGGCTACACCTTC.